One sample yielded the 20 T cell receptor beta chains listed below, sequenced in a study of T-cell reconstitution after alpha-beta-depleted transplantation in children. Unique molecular identifiers tagged the TCRbeta library. MiXCR, run by TCRdb on the PCR reads, gives a single entry per CDR3 protein. Of hundreds of thousands of distinct CDR3 sequences listed, 16% are singletons. The specimen was PBMCs from the stem cell graft donor, collected from the stem cell graft. The source of these receptors is a human donor who donated a stem cell graft to a child with acute myeloid leukemia.

This clonotype was detected only a few times. The rearrangement links TRBV5-5 to TRBJ2-7, with a tentative D call TRBD1 (7 bases). V was clipped by 2 bases and J by 5 bases, with 23 bases between them. CDR1 and CDR2 from the germline V gene are SGHKS and YYEKEE (reference sequence). The CDR3 consists of 17 residues. The CDR3: CASSLGGPGTVTHEQYF. DNA of the CDR3: TGTGCCAGCAGCTTAGGGGGGCCCGGGACAGTGACTCACGAGCAGTACTTC.

In this sample, this clonotype turned up many times. The gene calls are TRBV29-1 and TRBJ2-2, with D unresolved. The CDR3 runs 14 residues. V dropped 5 bases and J dropped 2 bases, with 12 bases sitting between them. The germline V gene encodes CDR1 SQVTM and CDR2 ANQGSEA. The CDR3 nucleotides are TGCAGCGTTATAAGTACAGATAACACCGGGGAGCTGTTTTTT. It translates to CSVISTDNTGELFF.

The sample holds many counts of this clonotype. For the CDR3, the DNA is TGCAGTGCTTTCGTACAGGGGGCTGGGGATTCACCCCTCCACTTT. Translation: CSAFVQGAGDSPLHF. This chain links TRBV20-1 with TRBJ1-6; 9 bases align to TRBD1. In germline, CDR1 is DFQATT, CDR2 SNEGSKA (reference sequence). Trimming cost V 5 bases and J 8 bases; bases outside gene matches: 10. The CDR3 is 15 residues long.

This clonotype has at least ten counts. J is TRBJ2-7 and V is TRBV20-1; D uncertain. Germline V gene sequence: CDR1 DFQATT, CDR2 SNEGSKA (reference sequence). V shed 5 bases and J shed 0 bases, with 11 bases lying between them. The CDR3 runs to 13 residues. The CDR3 spells CSALREASYEQYF. CDR3 DNA sequence: TGCAGTGCTTTGCGAGAGGCCTCCTACGAGCAGTACTTC.

The table lists this clonotype with a few counts. The V call is TRBV5-6, the J call TRBJ2-1, with D unresolved. This CDR3 comprises 17 residues. Trimming cost V 1 base and J 0 bases, with 14 bases left between them. Per germline, CDR1 SGHDT and CDR2 YYEEEE. The CDR3 is CASSLKVSSSSYNEQFF. The CDR3 region has the DNA TGTGCCAGCAGCTTGAAAGTCTCCTCTAGCTCCTACAATGAGCAGTTCTTC.

This chain links TRBV7-9 with TRBJ2-1; TRBD2 might be the D (6 bases). Germline CDR1 reads SEHNR; CDR2 reads FQNEAQ (reference sequence). This CDR3 has 16 residues. V gave up 6 bases and J gave up 4 bases, with 19 bases separating them. CDR3: CASRAISGVEYNEQFF. CDR3 DNA sequence: TGTGCCAGCAGAGCCATTTCGGGGGTGGAGTACAATGAGCAGTTCTTC.

This clonotype was picked up a small number of times. The chain recombines TRBV7-3 with TRBJ1-2; D unclear. The CDR3 spans 14 residues. Germline CDR1 reads SGHTA; CDR2 reads FQGTGA. V was pared by 6 bases and J by 5 bases, with 16 bases between. The CDR3 nucleotides are TGTGCCAGCAGTCCCATCCGTAGGGAATATGGCTACACCTTC. Translation gives CASSPIRREYGYTF.

There are many counts of this clonotype. V is TRBV20-1 and J is TRBJ2-1; 14 bases align to TRBD2. The germline gives CDR1 DFQATT, CDR2 SNEGSKA (reference sequence). The J segment lost 10 bases and the V segment lost 4 bases, leaving 12 bases of the junction unmatched. CDR3 length equals 16 residues. CDR3: CSAIWFGLAGGGEQFF. The CDR3 DNA is TGCAGTGCTATTTGGTTTGGACTAGCGGGGGGCGGGGAGCAGTTCTTC.

The DNA of the CDR3 is TGTGCCAGCAGTGCCGGGGTCTATAGCAATCAGCCCCAGCATTTT. Translated: CASSAGVYSNQPQHF. This rearrangement joins TRBV12-3 or TRBV12-4 to TRBJ1-5; D gene uncertain. The V end was cut by 5 bases, the J end by 0 bases, with 11 bases between. CDR3 length: 15 amino acids.

This rearrangement joins TRBV6-5 to TRBJ2-2, with TRBD2 matching over 8 bases. The CDR3 sequence is 17 residues long. From germline, CDR1 is MNHEY and CDR2 SVGAGI. The V segment lost 0 bases and the J segment 3 bases; nucleotides outside the gene matches: 6. The CDR3 bases are TGTGCCAGCAGTTACTCTTCGGCGGGGGGCCACACCGGGGAGCTGTTTTTT. This encodes CASSYSSAGGHTGELFF.

This clonotype has just a few counts. V usage is TRBV9 and J usage is TRBJ2-5; TRBD1 or TRBD2 may be the D gene (5 bases each). The CDR3 has 17 residues. The V end was cut by 3 bases, the J end by 4 bases, with 22 bases between. From germline, CDR1 is SGDLS and CDR2 YYNGEE. CDR3 sequence reads: CASSESSGTASGETQYF. CDR3 nucleotides: TGTGCCAGCAGCGAAAGTTCCGGGACCGCATCGGGAGAGACCCAGTACTTC.

This clonotype was seen repeatedly, ten times or more. The chain carries TRBV20-1 and TRBJ2-7; no firm D call. V lost 3 bases to trimming and J lost 4 bases, with 7 bases between them. CDR1 and CDR2 from the germline V gene are DFQATT and SNEGSKA (reference sequence). CDR3 size: 11 residues. The CDR3 sequence: CSARWAYEQYV. The DNA of the CDR3 is TGCAGTGCTAGGTGGGCTTACGAGCAGTACGTC.

This sequence joins TRBV5-6 and TRBJ2-2, with D maybe TRBD1 (6 bases). Germline values: CDR1 SGHDT, CDR2 YYEEEE. The V and J ends lost 3 bases and 6 bases respectively, with 12 bases between them. The CDR3 consists of 14 residues. DNA for the CDR3: TGTGCCAGCAGCTCCCAACAGGGTGCCGGGGAGCTGTTTTTT. This sequence encodes CASSSQQGAGELFF.

This clonotype was picked up many times. The V and J genes are TRBV5-1 and TRBJ2-1, with a weak D call TRBD2 (5 bases). The CDR3 loop spans 14 amino acids. Germline V gene lookup returns CDR1 SGHRS and CDR2 YFSETQ. Trimming removed 0 bases at V and 7 bases at J, with 11 bases between. CDR3 DNA sequence: TGCGCCAGCAGCTTGGCCACGGGGTCGAATGAGCAGTTCTTC. This codes for CASSLATGSNEQFF. The complete variable domain, with remaining parts taken from reference TRBV5-1 and TRBJ2-1, reads KAGVTQTPRYLIKTRGQQVTLSCSPISGHRSVSWYQQTPGQGLQFLFEYFSETQRNKGNFPGRFSGRQFSNSRSEMNVSTLELGDSALYLCASSLATGSNEQFFGPGTRLTVL.

Many counts were recorded for this clonotype. The chain employs TRBV7-2 and TRBJ2-1; possible D gene TRBD2, 6 bases. Trimming took 6 bases from V and 5 from J, leaving 17 bases between them. This CDR3 spans 15 amino acids. Germline lookup yields CDR1 SGHTA and CDR2 FQGNSA. The CDR3 nucleotides are TGTGCCAGCAGAACTCGGAGGGGACCCAACAATGAGCAGTTCTTC. It translates to CASRTRRGPNNEQFF.

This chain connects TRBV7-9 to TRBJ1-1, with D tentatively TRBD1 (5 bases). The CDR3 totals 11 residues. With 4 bases removed from V and 10 bases from J, the gap between germline ends came to 10 bases. Germline V lookup: CDR1 SEHNR, CDR2 FQNEAQ (reference sequence). In DNA, the CDR3 is TGTGCCAGCAGCTGGGGCCGCGGAGCTTTCTTT. Encoded protein: CASSWGRGAFF.

The chain is built from TRBV12-3 or TRBV12-4 and TRBJ2-4, with a tentative D call TRBD2 (7 bases). The V end lost 6 bases, the J end lost 1 base, and 10 bases lay between the germline ends. This CDR3 comprises 14 residues. The DNA of the CDR3 is TGTGCCAGCAGGTGGGGGGGCGCCAAAAACATTCAGTACTTC. This translates into CASRWGGAKNIQYF.

The rearrangement joins TRBV7-8 to TRBJ2-5; D remains unclear. The CDR3 length is 14 residues. V lost 4 bases and J 0 bases, leaving 9 bases between the germline ends. Germline lookup yields CDR1 SGHVS and CDR2 FQNEAQ. Here the CDR3 DNA reads TGTGCCAGCAGCTCAGACACCCACCAAGAGACCCAGTACTTC. This encodes CASSSDTHQETQYF.

This chain links TRBV29-1 with TRBJ2-2, with D possibly being TRBD1 (5 bases). Trimming stripped 0 bases from V and 5 bases from J, with 13 bases between. CDR1 SQVTM and CDR2 ANQGSEA come from the germline V gene. CDR3 length equals 15 residues. CDR3: CSVEDRGRVTGELFF. The CDR3 nucleotides read TGCAGCGTTGAAGATCGTGGCAGGGTTACCGGGGAGCTGTTTTTT.

In the case of this clonotype: An end of the junction does not agree with germline; a read error may underlie this. J is TRBJ1-3 and V is TRBV18; D gene uncertain. The CDR3 spans 16 residues. Germline V gene sequence: CDR1 KGHSH, CDR2 LQKENI. CDR3 DNA: TGTGCCATCTCACCACGTGGCAGTTCGTCTGGAAACACCATATATTTT. As protein: CAISPRGSSSGNTIYF.